This TCR beta chain was identified during a study of cytomegalovirus exposure and HLA in healthy donors. Primers: 60 Vbeta forward and 13 Jbeta reverse. Only in-frame clones appear in the TCRdb table, and some are missing; sequencing was by immunoSEQ multiplex PCR. The table has over 150,000 clones, approximately 88% seen once. Germline V CDR1 and CDR2: LGHNA, YNFKEQ. The V and J ends lost 0 bases and 7 bases, in that order; junction bases with no gene match: 10. This CDR3 is built from 17 residues. The sample was PBMCs. This clonotype was obtained from a boy younger than 10 in good health and CMV-seronegative. The rearrangement uses TRBV4-2 and TRBJ2-2; 8 bases fit TRBD2. The CDR3 sequence is CASSQDTQRENSGELFF. The CDR3 region has the DNA TGTGCCAGCAGCCAAGATACCCAGCGGGAGAATAGCGGGGAGCTGTTTTTT.